This is a list of T cell receptor beta chains from one sample in a study of blood T cells in healthy people across ages. From the 5' RACE reads, TCRdb called clonotypes with MiXCR, one entry per CDR3 protein. The sample has 650,000 to 700,000 distinct CDR3 sequences, roughly 32% seen once; the top ten hold roughly 15%. Material: blood. The receptors stem from an elderly woman in good health. CDR3s include the opening cysteine and the closing phenylalanine or tryptophan. The D gene is left open where the match is weak. The size of a clone is reported for some rows only, either as once, few or many, or as a class for expanded clones.

clone_size: NA; j_call: TRBJ1-3; d_call: NA; v_call: TRBV9; cdr3_nt: TGTGCCAGCAGCGTAGTGGGGGACTCTGGAAACACCATATATTTT; cdr3_aa: CASSVVGDSGNTIYF
clone_size: NA; j_call: TRBJ1-2; d_call: NA; v_call: TRBV20-1; cdr3_nt: TGCAGTGTTCGGACTGTCCTGGTGGCTGCGCTCAACTATGGCTACACCTTC; cdr3_aa: CSVRTVLVAALNYGYTF
clone_size: many; j_call: TRBJ1-2; d_call: TRBD1; v_call: TRBV6-2/TRBV6-3; cdr3_nt: TGTGCCAGCAGTTACTCGTCGAAGTTGGGACAGGGACAACTCTATGGCTACACCTTC; cdr3_aa: CASSYSSKLGQGQLYGYTF
clone_size: many; j_call: TRBJ2-6; d_call: NA; v_call: TRBV27; cdr3_nt: TGTGCCAGCAGTTTATCCTCAGGGCGCGGGGCCAACGTCCTGACTTTC; cdr3_aa: CASSLSSGRGANVLTF
clone_size: NA; j_call: TRBJ2-7; d_call: NA; v_call: TRBV10-1; cdr3_nt: TGCGCCAGCAGTGAGTCGAGGGTGAACTACGAGCAGTACTTC; cdr3_aa: CASSESRVNYEQYF
clone_size: NA; j_call: TRBJ2-5; d_call: TRBD1; v_call: TRBV29-1; cdr3_nt: TGCAGCGTAGACCTCGGACAGGGGTTTGAAGAGACCCAGTACTTC; cdr3_aa: CSVDLGQGFEETQYF
clone_size: few; j_call: TRBJ2-2; d_call: TRBD2; v_call: TRBV7-3; cdr3_nt: TGTGCCAGCAGAGGACTAGCAGACACCGGGGAGCTGTTTTTT; cdr3_aa: CASRGLADTGELFF
clone_size: many; j_call: TRBJ2-1; d_call: NA; v_call: TRBV30; cdr3_nt: TGTGCCTGGGGCTTGACTAGGATTGAGCAGTTCTTC; cdr3_aa: CAWGLTRIEQFF
clone_size: few; j_call: TRBJ1-4; d_call: NA; v_call: TRBV20-1; cdr3_nt: TGCAGTGCTAATCAAGGGGCGGGTGAAAAACTGTTTTTT; cdr3_aa: CSANQGAGEKLFF
clone_size: NA; j_call: TRBJ1-2; d_call: NA; v_call: TRBV6-1; cdr3_nt: TGTGCCAGCAGTGCCAGCCAGGCTAACTATGGCTACACCTTC; cdr3_aa: CASSASQANYGYTF
clone_size: many; j_call: TRBJ1-2; d_call: NA; v_call: TRBV12-3/TRBV12-4; cdr3_nt: TGTGCCAGCAGTTTAGGGGGAGAACGTAACTATGGCTACACCTTC; cdr3_aa: CASSLGGERNYGYTF
clone_size: many; j_call: TRBJ2-7; d_call: NA; v_call: TRBV20-1; cdr3_nt: TGCAGTGCTATTAGAGACAGCTCCTACGAGCAGTACTTC; cdr3_aa: CSAIRDSSYEQYF
clone_size: NA; j_call: TRBJ2-2; d_call: TRBD2; v_call: TRBV12-3/TRBV12-4; cdr3_nt: TGTGCCAGCAGTATGGGACTAGCATCGAACACCGGGGAGCTGTTTTTT; cdr3_aa: CASSMGLASNTGELFF
clone_size: many; j_call: TRBJ1-3; d_call: NA; v_call: TRBV7-8; cdr3_nt: TGTGCCAGCAGCTTAGTTCCTCTACAGGACTCTGGAAACACCATATATTTT; cdr3_aa: CASSLVPLQDSGNTIYF
clone_size: many; j_call: TRBJ2-7; d_call: TRBD1; v_call: TRBV6-6; cdr3_nt: TGTGCCAGCAGTCCAACTGGACAGGCATACGAGCAGTACTTC; cdr3_aa: CASSPTGQAYEQYF
clone_size: NA; j_call: TRBJ2-3; d_call: NA; v_call: TRBV12-3/TRBV12-4; cdr3_nt: TGTGCCAGCAGTCCCCTCTCAGAAACTCGGTTTATGGCAGATACGCAGTATTTT; cdr3_aa: CASSPLSETRFMADTQYF
clone_size: many; j_call: TRBJ2-5; d_call: NA; v_call: TRBV9; cdr3_nt: TGTGCCAGCAGCGTTTCTGGATCAGGGGTACAGCAGTACTTC; cdr3_aa: CASSVSGSGVQQYF
clone_size: NA; j_call: TRBJ1-2; d_call: NA; v_call: TRBV7-9; cdr3_nt: TGTGCCAGCAGCTTAGCAGGAGGGGAGGCCTTTGGCTACACCTTC; cdr3_aa: CASSLAGGEAFGYTF
clone_size: NA; j_call: TRBJ1-4; d_call: NA; v_call: TRBV5-1; cdr3_nt: TGCGCCAGCAGCGGTTGGGTAGGAGGGAATGAAAAACTGTTTTTT; cdr3_aa: CASSGWVGGNEKLFF
clone_size: NA; j_call: TRBJ2-1; d_call: TRBD2; v_call: TRBV5-1; cdr3_nt: TGCGCCAGCAGCGTGGGACTAGCGGGGGACTTGAGCTCCCACAATGAGCAGTTCTTC; cdr3_aa: CASSVGLAGDLSSHNEQFF
clone_size: many; j_call: TRBJ1-2; d_call: NA; v_call: TRBV9; cdr3_nt: TGTGCCAGCAGCGTAGCTCTCGGATCTAACTATGGCTACACCTTC; cdr3_aa: CASSVALGSNYGYTF
clone_size: NA; j_call: TRBJ2-5; d_call: TRBD1; v_call: TRBV7-7; cdr3_nt: TGTGCCAGCAGCTCCCGAGGACAGGGGAGGGAGACCCAGTACTTC; cdr3_aa: CASSSRGQGRETQYF
clone_size: many; j_call: TRBJ2-1; d_call: TRBD2; v_call: TRBV4-2; cdr3_nt: TGTGCCAGCAGCCAAGTCATAGGACTAGCGGGGGGGGACAATGAGCAGTTCTTC; cdr3_aa: CASSQVIGLAGGDNEQFF
clone_size: many; j_call: TRBJ2-7; d_call: TRBD1; v_call: TRBV12-3/TRBV12-4; cdr3_nt: TGTGCCAGCAGTTTCGGAACCCGGGACAGGACTCCCGAGCAGTACTTC; cdr3_aa: CASSFGTRDRTPEQYF
clone_size: few; j_call: TRBJ2-1; d_call: NA; v_call: TRBV19; cdr3_nt: TGTGCCAGTAGTCAACGGGAGCCTTCCTACAATGAGCAGTTCTTC; cdr3_aa: CASSQREPSYNEQFF
clone_size: NA; j_call: TRBJ1-6; d_call: NA; v_call: TRBV9; cdr3_nt: TGTGCCAGCAGCGGAGGGCAGGAGAATTCACCCCTCCACTTT; cdr3_aa: CASSGGQENSPLHF
clone_size: many; j_call: TRBJ2-1; d_call: NA; v_call: TRBV12-3/TRBV12-4; cdr3_nt: TGTGCCAGCAGTTTATCCCGCCCCTACGATGAGCAGTTCTTC; cdr3_aa: CASSLSRPYDEQFF
clone_size: NA; j_call: TRBJ2-3; d_call: NA; v_call: TRBV6-1; cdr3_nt: TGTGCCAGCAGTGAAGGAGCAGGGAGCGGCACAGATACGCAGTATTTT; cdr3_aa: CASSEGAGSGTDTQYF
clone_size: once; j_call: TRBJ2-7; d_call: TRBD2; v_call: TRBV12-3/TRBV12-4; cdr3_nt: TGTGCCAGCAAGTGGCGGGAGGGCTACAATGAGCAGTACTTC; cdr3_aa: CASKWREGYNEQYF
clone_size: NA; j_call: TRBJ2-2; d_call: TRBD2; v_call: TRBV7-2; cdr3_nt: TGTGCCAGCAGCCCCGGGACTAGCCAAAACACCGGGGAGCTGTTTTTT; cdr3_aa: CASSPGTSQNTGELFF
clone_size: many; j_call: TRBJ2-7; d_call: NA; v_call: TRBV5-6; cdr3_nt: TGTGCCAGCAGCTGGGGGGAAGGGGCGTACGAGCAGTACTTC; cdr3_aa: CASSWGEGAYEQYF
clone_size: many; j_call: TRBJ2-3; d_call: NA; v_call: TRBV7-6; cdr3_nt: TGTGCCAGCAGCTTAGGAGGCAGGGTAATAGATACGCAGTATTTT; cdr3_aa: CASSLGGRVIDTQYF
clone_size: many; j_call: TRBJ2-7; d_call: NA; v_call: TRBV20-1; cdr3_nt: TGCAGTGCCCTACGGCCCTCTTACGAGCAGTACTTC; cdr3_aa: CSALRPSYEQYF
clone_size: few; j_call: TRBJ2-2; d_call: TRBD1; v_call: TRBV11-2; cdr3_nt: TGTGCCAGCAGCTTAGGGACAGGGGGGAGCACCGGGGAGCTGTTTTTT; cdr3_aa: CASSLGTGGSTGELFF
clone_size: many; j_call: TRBJ2-1; d_call: NA; v_call: TRBV27; cdr3_nt: TGTGCCAGCATGGGGTGGGGCTTCAATGAGCAGTTCTTC; cdr3_aa: CASMGWGFNEQFF
clone_size: NA; j_call: TRBJ2-2; d_call: NA; v_call: TRBV12-3/TRBV12-4; cdr3_nt: TGTGCCAGCACCCGGGGGGCAGGGAACACCGGGGAGCTGTTTTTT; cdr3_aa: CASTRGAGNTGELFF
clone_size: NA; j_call: TRBJ2-2; d_call: TRBD1; v_call: TRBV4-2; cdr3_nt: TGTGCCAGCAGCCAAGAAAACGCAGGGGGAAACACCGGGGAGCTGTTTTTT; cdr3_aa: CASSQENAGGNTGELFF
clone_size: NA; j_call: TRBJ2-1; d_call: TRBD2; v_call: TRBV11-2; cdr3_nt: TGTGCCAGCAGCGGCGTAGGGAGGGCCTACAATGAGCAGTTCTTC; cdr3_aa: CASSGVGRAYNEQFF
clone_size: NA; j_call: TRBJ1-1; d_call: TRBD1; v_call: TRBV20-1; cdr3_nt: TGCAGTGCGATAGGGGTACAGGGGTTGCCTGAAGCTTTCTTT; cdr3_aa: CSAIGVQGLPEAFF
clone_size: NA; j_call: TRBJ2-3; d_call: NA; v_call: TRBV24-1; cdr3_nt: TGTGCCACCAGTGATCCAGGGGCCCCTTTGGATACGCAGTATTTT; cdr3_aa: CATSDPGAPLDTQYF
clone_size: NA; j_call: TRBJ2-1; d_call: NA; v_call: TRBV4-1; cdr3_nt: TGCGCCAGCAGCCAAGATTGGGGAGCGTCCGAGCAGTTCTTC; cdr3_aa: CASSQDWGASEQFF
clone_size: many; j_call: TRBJ2-3; d_call: TRBD2; v_call: TRBV12-3/TRBV12-4; cdr3_nt: TGTGCCAGCAGTCATGGGAGGGCTACAGATACGCAGTATTTT; cdr3_aa: CASSHGRATDTQYF